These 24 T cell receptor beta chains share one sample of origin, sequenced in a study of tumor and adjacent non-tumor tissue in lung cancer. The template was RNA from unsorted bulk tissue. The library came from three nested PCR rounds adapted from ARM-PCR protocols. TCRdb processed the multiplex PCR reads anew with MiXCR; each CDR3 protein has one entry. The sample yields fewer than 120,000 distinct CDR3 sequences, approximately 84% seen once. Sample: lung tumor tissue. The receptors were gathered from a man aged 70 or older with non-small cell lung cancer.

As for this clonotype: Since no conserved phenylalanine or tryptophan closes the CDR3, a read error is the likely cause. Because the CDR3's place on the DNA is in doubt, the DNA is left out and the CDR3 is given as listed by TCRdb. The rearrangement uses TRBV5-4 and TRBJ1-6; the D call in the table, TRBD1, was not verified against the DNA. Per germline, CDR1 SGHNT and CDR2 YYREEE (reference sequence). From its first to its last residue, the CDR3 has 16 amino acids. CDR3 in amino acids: CARSYLPGHLNSPLQY.

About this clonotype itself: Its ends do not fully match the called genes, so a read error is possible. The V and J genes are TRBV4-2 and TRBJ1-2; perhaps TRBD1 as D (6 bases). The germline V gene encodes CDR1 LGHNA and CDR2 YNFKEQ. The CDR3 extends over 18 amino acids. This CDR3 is CANSPWRDTFIRGYGYTF. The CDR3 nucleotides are TGTGCCAACAGCCCATGGCGGGACACCTTTATTCGGGGGTATGGCTATACCTTC.

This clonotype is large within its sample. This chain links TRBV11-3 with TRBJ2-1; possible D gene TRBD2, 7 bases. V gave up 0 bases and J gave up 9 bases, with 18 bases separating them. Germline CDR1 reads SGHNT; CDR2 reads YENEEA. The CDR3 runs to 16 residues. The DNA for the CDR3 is TGTGCCAGCAGCTTAGATCCCACGGGGGGCAGGGGTGAGCAGTTCTTC. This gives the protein CASSLDPTGGRGEQFF.

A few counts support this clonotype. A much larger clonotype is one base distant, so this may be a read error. The CDR3 sequence is CASSLPRDNPAHGYTF. The CDR3 region has the DNA TGTGCCAGCAGTTTACCCCGGGACAACCCTGCGCATGGCTACACCTTC. This chain joins TRBV12-3 or TRBV12-4 and TRBJ1-2, with a weak D call TRBD1 (6 bases). Trimming left V 2 bases short and J 6 bases short, with 19 bases between. CDR3 size: 16 residues.

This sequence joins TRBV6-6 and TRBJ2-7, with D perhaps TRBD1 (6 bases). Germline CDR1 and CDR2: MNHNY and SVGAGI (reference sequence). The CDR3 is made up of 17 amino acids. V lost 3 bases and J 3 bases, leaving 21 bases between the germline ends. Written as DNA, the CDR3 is TGTGCCAGCAGTTATGGGTATGGACAGTATCGCATCTACGAGCAGTACTTC. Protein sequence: CASSYGYGQYRIYEQYF.

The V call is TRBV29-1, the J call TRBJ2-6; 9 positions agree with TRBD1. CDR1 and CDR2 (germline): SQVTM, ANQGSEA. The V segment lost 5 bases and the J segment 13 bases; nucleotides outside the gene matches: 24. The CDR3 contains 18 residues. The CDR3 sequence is CSVSDRDRVSSGAQVLTF. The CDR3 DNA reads TGCAGCGTTTCCGACCGGGACAGGGTTTCCTCTGGGGCCCAAGTCCTGACTTTC.

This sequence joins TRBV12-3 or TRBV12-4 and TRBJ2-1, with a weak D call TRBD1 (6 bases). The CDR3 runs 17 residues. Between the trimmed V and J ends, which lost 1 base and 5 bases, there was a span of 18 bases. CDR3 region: CASSLGQAVTYHNEQFF. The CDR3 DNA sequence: TGTGCCAGCAGTTTAGGACAGGCTGTTACTTATCACAATGAGCAGTTCTTC.

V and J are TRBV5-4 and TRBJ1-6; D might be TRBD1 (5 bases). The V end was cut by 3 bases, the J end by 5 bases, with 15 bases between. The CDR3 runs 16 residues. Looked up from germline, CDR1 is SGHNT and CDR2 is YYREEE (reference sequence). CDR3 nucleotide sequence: TGTGCCAGCAGCTCGGGGGGTGTCCTAAATAATTCACCCCTCCACTTT. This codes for CASSSGGVLNNSPLHF.

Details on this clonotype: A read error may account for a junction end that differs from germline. The chain's CDR3 is CASSLAGQPHF. The CDR3 coding sequence is TGTGCCAGCAGCTTAGCGGGCCAACCGCACTTC. The rearrangement joins TRBV11-2 to TRBJ2-1; D not resolved. CDR3 size: 11 residues. Per the germline V gene, CDR1 is SGHAT and CDR2 is FQNNGV.

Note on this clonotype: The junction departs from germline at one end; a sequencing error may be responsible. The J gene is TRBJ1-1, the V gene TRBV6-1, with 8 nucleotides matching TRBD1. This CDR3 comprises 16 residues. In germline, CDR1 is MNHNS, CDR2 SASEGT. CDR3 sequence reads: CASSEIPGGMAAEALF. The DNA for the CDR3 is TGTGCCAGCAGTGAAATCCCAGGGGGCATGGCAGCTGAAGCTCTCTTT.

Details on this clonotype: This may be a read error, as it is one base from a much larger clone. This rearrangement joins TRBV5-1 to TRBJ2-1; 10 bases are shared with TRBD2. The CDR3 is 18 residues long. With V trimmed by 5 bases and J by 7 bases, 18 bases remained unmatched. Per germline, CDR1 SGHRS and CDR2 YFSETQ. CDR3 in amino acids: CASRLSSGGALGANEQFF. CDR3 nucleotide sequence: TGCGCCAGCAGATTGTCAAGCGGGGGGGCCCTTGGGGCAAATGAGCAGTTCTTC.

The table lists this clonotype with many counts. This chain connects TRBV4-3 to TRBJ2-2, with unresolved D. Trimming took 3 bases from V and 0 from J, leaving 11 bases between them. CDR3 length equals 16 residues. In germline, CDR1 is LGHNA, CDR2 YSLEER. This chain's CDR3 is CASSQYTGANTGELFF. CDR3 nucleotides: TGCGCCAGCAGCCAGTACACGGGTGCGAACACCGGGGAGCTGTTTTTT.

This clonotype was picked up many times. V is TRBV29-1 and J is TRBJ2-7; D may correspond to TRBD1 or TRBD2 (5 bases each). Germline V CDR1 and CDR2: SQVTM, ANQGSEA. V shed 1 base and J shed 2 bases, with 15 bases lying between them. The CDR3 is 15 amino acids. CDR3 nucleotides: TGCAGCGTTGAAGCATCGGGACCCCTGACCTACGAGCAGTACTTC. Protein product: CSVEASGPLTYEQYF.

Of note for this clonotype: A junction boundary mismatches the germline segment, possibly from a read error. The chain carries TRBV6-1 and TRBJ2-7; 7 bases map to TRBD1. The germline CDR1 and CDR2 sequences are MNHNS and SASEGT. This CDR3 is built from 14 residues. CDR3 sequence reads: CASCDYPTDRKQYF. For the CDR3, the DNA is TGTGCCAGCTGTGATTACCCAACGGACAGGAAGCAGTATTTC.

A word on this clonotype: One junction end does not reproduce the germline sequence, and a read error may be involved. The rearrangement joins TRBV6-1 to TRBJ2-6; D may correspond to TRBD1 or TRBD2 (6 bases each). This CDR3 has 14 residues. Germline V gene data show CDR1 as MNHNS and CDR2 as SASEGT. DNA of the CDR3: TGTGCCAGCAGTGGGGGGGCTGGGACCAACGTCCTGACTTTC. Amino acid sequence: CASSGGAGTNVLTF.

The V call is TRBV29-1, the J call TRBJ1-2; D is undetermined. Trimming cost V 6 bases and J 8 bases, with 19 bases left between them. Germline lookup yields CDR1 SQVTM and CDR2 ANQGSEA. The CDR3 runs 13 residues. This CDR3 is CSVEYTEGDGYTF. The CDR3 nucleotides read TGCAGCGTGGAATATACAGAGGGCGACGGCTACACCTTC.

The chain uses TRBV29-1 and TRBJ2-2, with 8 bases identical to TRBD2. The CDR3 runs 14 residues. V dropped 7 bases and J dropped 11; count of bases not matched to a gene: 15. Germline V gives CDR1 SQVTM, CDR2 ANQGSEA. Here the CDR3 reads CSADVAGCTSELFF. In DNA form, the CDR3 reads TGCAGCGCTGACGTAGCGGGGTGCACCAGTGAGCTGTTTTTT.

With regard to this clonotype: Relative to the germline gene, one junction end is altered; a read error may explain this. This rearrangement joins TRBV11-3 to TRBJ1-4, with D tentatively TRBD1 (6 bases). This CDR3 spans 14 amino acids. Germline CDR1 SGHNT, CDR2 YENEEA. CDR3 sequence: CVSSRTDPGEKLFF. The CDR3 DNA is TGTGTCAGCAGTAGGACAGACCCTGGTGAAAAACTGTTTTTT.

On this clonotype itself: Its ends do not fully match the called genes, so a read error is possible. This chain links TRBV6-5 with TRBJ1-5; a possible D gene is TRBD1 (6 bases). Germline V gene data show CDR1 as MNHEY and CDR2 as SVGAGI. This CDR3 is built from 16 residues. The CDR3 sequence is CTSSTRVGATGQPQHF. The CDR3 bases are TGTACCAGCAGTACCAGGGTGGGGGCAACGGGTCAGCCCCAGCATTTT.

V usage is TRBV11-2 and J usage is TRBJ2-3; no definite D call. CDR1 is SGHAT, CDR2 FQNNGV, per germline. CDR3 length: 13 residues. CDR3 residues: CASSGRITDTQYF. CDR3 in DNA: TGTGCTTCGTCTGGTCGGATCACAGATACGCAGTATTTT.

DNA of the CDR3: TGTGCCAACAACTTAGACGAGGGGTTATCTGGAAACACCATATATTTT. Translation: CANNLDEGLSGNTIYF. V gene TRBV11-2 combines with J gene TRBJ1-3, with D perhaps TRBD1 (5 bases). The CDR3 is 16 residues long. Germline loops: CDR1 SGHAT, CDR2 FQNNGV. Trimming removed 10 bases at V and 1 base at J, with 20 bases between.

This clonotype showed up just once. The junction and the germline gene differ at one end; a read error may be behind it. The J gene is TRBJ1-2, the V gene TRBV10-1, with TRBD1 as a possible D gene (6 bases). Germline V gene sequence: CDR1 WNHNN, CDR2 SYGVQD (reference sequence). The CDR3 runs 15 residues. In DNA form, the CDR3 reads TGCGCCACTAGTGAGTCGACAGGCCAACCCTATGTCTACACCTTC. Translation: CATSESTGQPYVYTF.

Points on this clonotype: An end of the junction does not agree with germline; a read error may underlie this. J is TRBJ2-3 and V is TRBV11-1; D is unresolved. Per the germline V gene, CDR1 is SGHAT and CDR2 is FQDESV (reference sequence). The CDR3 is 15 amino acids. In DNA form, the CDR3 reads TGTGCCAGCATCCGTTGGGAAGTAAGCACAGATGCGCAGTATTTT. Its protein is CASIRWEVSTDAQYF.

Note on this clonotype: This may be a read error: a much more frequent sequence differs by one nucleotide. CDR3 region: CASSQSLRANTGGLFF. For the CDR3, the DNA is TGTGCCAGCAGCCAGTCCCTCAGAGCGAACACCGGGGGGCTGTTTTTT. This chain connects TRBV12-3 or TRBV12-4 to TRBJ2-2; D is possibly TRBD2 (6 bases). The CDR3 covers 16 residues.